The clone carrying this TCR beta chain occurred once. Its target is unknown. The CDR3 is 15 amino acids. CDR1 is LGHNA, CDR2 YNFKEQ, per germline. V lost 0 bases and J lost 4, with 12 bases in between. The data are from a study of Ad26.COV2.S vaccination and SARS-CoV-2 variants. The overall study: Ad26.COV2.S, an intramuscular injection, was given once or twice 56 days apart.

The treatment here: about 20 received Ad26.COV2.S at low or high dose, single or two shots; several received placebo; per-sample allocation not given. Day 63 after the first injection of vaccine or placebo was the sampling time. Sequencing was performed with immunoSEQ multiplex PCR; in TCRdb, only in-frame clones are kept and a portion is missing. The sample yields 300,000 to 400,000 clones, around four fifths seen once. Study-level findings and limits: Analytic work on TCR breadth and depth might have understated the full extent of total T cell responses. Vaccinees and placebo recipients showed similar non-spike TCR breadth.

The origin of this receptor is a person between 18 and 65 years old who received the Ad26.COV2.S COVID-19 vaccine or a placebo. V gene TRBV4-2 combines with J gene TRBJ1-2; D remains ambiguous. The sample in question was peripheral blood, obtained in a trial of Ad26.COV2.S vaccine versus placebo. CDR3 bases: TGTGCCAGCAGCCAAGATCAAACGGGGTCCTATGGCTACACCTTC. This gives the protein CASSQDQTGSYGYTF.